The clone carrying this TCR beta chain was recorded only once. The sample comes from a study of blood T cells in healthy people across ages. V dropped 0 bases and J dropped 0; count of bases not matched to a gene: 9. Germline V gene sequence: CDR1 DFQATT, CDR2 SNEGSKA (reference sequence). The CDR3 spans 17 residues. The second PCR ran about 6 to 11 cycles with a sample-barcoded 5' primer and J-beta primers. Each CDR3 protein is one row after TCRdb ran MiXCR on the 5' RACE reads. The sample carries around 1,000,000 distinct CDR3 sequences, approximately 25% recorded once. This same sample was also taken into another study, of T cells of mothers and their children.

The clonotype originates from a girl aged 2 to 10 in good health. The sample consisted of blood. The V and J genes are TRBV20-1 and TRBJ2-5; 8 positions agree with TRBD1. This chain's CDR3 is CSARDGRGQEYQETQYF. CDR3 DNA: TGCAGTGCTAGAGATGGTAGGGGACAGGAATACCAAGAGACCCAGTACTTC.